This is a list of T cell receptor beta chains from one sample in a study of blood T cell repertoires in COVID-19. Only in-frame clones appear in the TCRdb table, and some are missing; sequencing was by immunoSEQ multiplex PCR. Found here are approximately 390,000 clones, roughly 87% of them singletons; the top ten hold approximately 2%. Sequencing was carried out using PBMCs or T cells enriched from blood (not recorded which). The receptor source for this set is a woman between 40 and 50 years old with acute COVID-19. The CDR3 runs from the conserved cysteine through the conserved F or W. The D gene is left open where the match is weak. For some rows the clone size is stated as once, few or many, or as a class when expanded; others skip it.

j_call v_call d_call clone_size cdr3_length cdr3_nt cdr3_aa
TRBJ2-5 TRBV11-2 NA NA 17 TGTGCCAGCAGCCCCCGAGCGTACAGGGGAGGCCAAGAGACCCAGTACTTC CASSPRAYRGGQETQYF
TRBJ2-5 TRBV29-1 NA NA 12 TGCACCTGCCAGGGTTTCAGAGAGACCCAGTACTTC CTCQGFRETQYF
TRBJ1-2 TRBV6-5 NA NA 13 TGTGCCACGGCTTCTTATAGGGGAGGAGGCTACACCTTC CATASYRGGGYTF
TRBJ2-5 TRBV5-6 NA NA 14 TGTGCCAGCAGCCCGAGTCTGGGCAGGGAGACCCAGTACTTC CASSPSLGRETQYF
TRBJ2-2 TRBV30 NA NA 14 TGTGCCTGGACTAGCTTCCGGGGCACCGGGGAGCTGTTTTTT CAWTSFRGTGELFF
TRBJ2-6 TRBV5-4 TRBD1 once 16 TGTGCCAGCAGCCGGGACAGGGGGCCGGGGGCCAACGTCCTGACTTTC CASSRDRGPGANVLTF
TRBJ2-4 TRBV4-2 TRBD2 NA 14 TGTGCCAGCAGCCAAGATCAGCGGGGAGGCATTCAGTACTTC CASSQDQRGGIQYF
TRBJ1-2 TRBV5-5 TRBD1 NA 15 TGTGCCAGCAGCCCCGGACAGGGGCTTCTCTATGGCTACACCTTC CASSPGQGLLYGYTF
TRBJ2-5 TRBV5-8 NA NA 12 TGTGCCAGCAGCTTGGAGAGGAGGATCCAGTACTTC CASSLERRIQYF
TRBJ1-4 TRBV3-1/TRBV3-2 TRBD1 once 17 TGTGCCAGCAGCCAACCGGGACAGGGGGATGCTAATGAAAAACTGTTTTTT CASSQPGQGDANEKLFF
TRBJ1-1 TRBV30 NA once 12 TGTGCCTGGAGTCTCACGGGGACTGAAGCTTTCTTT CAWSLTGTEAFF
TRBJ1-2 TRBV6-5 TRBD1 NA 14 TGTGCCAGCAGTAAACCAGGGGGCCTCTATGGCTACACCTTC CASSKPGGLYGYTF
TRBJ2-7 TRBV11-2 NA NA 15 TGTGCCAGCAGCTTAGATGGACTGTCGTCCTACGAGCAGTACTTC CASSLDGLSSYEQYF
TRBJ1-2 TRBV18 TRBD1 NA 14 TGTGCCAGCTCACCATACGACAGGGGCGATGGCTACACCTTC CASSPYDRGDGYTF
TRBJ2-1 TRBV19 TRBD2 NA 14 TGTGCCAGTAGTATAGCGGGGGGGCCAAATGAGCAGTTCTTC CASSIAGGPNEQFF
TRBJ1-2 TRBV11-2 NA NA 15 TGTGCCAGCAGCCTACCTATGTGGAGGAGGTATGGCTACACCTTC CASSLPMWRRYGYTF
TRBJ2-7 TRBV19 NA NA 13 TGTGCCAGTAGTAGAGGGGACTTATACGAGCAGTACTTC CASSRGDLYEQYF